These 7 T cell receptor beta chains came from one sample sequenced in a study of T cell responses to AZD1222 COVID-19 vaccine. The protocol was immunoSEQ multiplex PCR, while the TCRdb copy is restricted to in-frame clones and leaves out a portion. The sample records 100,000 to 150,000 clones, about nine tenths being singletons. Source: peripheral blood, taken on day 0 of AZD1222 vaccination. The origin of the receptors is an adult in good health.

The rearrangement links TRBV7-9 to TRBJ2-7; D is undetermined. CDR3 length equals 15 residues. V lost 5 bases, J lost 0 bases, and 14 bases lay in between. Germline V gene data show CDR1 as SEHNR and CDR2 as FQNEAQ (reference sequence). The DNA of the CDR3 is TGTGCCAGCAGCCCCGCGGCCCGAAGCTCCTACGAGCAGTACTTC. It codes for CASSPAARSSYEQYF.

V and J are TRBV18 and TRBJ1-2; D may be TRBD1 (6 bases). Trimming shortened V by 4 bases and J by 4 bases, and 16 bases separated the two germline ends. CDR3 size: 15 residues. Germline-derived CDR1 and CDR2 are KGHSH and LQKENI. This CDR3 is CASSHYREGSYGYTF. For the CDR3, the DNA is TGTGCCAGCTCACACTACAGGGAGGGGAGCTATGGCTACACCTTC. Supplemented by reference TRBV18 and TRBJ1-2, the full variable domain reads NAGVMQNPRHLVRRRGQEARLRCSPMKGHSHVYWYRQLPEEGLKFMVYLQKENIIDESGMPKERFSAEFPKEGPSILRIQQVVRGDSAAYFCASSHYREGSYGYTFGSGTRLTVV.

The V gene is TRBV6-2 or TRBV6-3, the J gene TRBJ1-5; D is ambiguous. The CDR3 loop spans 13 amino acids. The germline V and J ends were trimmed by 4 bases and 3 bases, with 7 bases remaining between them. Germline V lookup: CDR1 MNHEY, CDR2 SVGEGT. CDR3: CASSSTDNQPQHF. In nucleotides, the CDR3 is TGTGCCAGCAGTTCTACAGACAATCAGCCCCAGCATTTT.

A single count supports this clone. The rearrangement joins TRBV5-1 to TRBJ2-5; D uncertain. Germline values: CDR1 SGHRS, CDR2 YFSETQ. The germline V and J ends were trimmed by 4 bases and 5 bases, with 12 bases remaining between them. The CDR3 runs to 13 residues. CDR3 sequence (DNA): TGCGCCAGCAGCCTCCCCCCCCAGGAGACCCAGTACTTC. Its translation is CASSLPPQETQYF.

This clone was detected a few times. This sequence joins TRBV5-1 and TRBJ2-2, with TRBD2 as a possible D gene (7 bases). The CDR3 spans 16 residues. Between the trimmed V and J ends, which lost 1 base and 4 bases, there was a span of 14 bases. Looked up from germline, CDR1 is SGHRS and CDR2 is YFSETQ. In DNA, the CDR3 is TGCGCCAGCAGCTTGTCGGGGGGCAGGTCCACCGGGGAGCTGTTTTTT. This codes for CASSLSGGRSTGELFF. The full variable domain, with the rest looked up from reference TRBV5-1 and TRBJ2-2, is KAGVTQTPRYLIKTRGQQVTLSCSPISGHRSVSWYQQTPGQGLQFLFEYFSETQRNKGNFPGRFSGRQFSNSRSEMNVSTLELGDSALYLCASSLSGGRSTGELFFGEGSRLTVL.

The chain carries TRBV10-3 and TRBJ2-3; D ambiguous. Trimming removed 2 bases from V and 9 bases from J, with 6 bases in between. The CDR3 contains 11 residues. Per the germline V gene, CDR1 is ENHRY and CDR2 is SYGVKD. CDR3 residues: CAISEGVTQYF. CDR3 bases: TGTGCCATCAGTGAGGGGGTCACGCAGTATTTT.

This chain uses TRBV27 with TRBJ2-7, with D unresolved. The CDR3 has 15 amino acids. The V gene lost 7 bases and the J gene lost 5 bases, with 21 bases spanning the gap. Germline V gives CDR1 MNHEY, CDR2 SMNVEV (reference sequence). The CDR3 DNA reads as TGTGCCAGCACAAGAAAAGGTGACTTCACTGACGAGCAGTACTTC. Encoded protein: CASTRKGDFTDEQYF.